This T cell receptor beta chain was captured by sequencing in a study of T-cell memory formation after mild COVID-19. Study information: TCR clusters mostly belonged to single donors. Study findings and constraints: Clones shrinking between day 15 and 85 showed a balanced CD4/CD8 split, and those that grew later tilted toward CD4+. The study found contracting CD4+ clones mainly in CM and EM and contracting CD8+ clones in EMRA. Prior to infection, memory already included some responding clones, suggesting cross-reactive memory joined.

This clonotype has only a few counts. Its antigen remains unknown. This CDR3 region has 14 residues. With 1 base removed from V and 13 bases from J, the gap between germline ends came to 17 bases. Per the germline V gene, CDR1 is LGHNA and CDR2 is YSLEER. TCRdb reprocessed the 5' RACE reads with MiXCR, giving one entry per CDR3 protein. The sample includes roughly 250,000 distinct CDR3 sequences, about 16% of them seen just once. The sequence derives from a man between 18 and 35 years old who had mild COVID-19 (a few samples of this study predate the infection). Cell type and time point are not known. The chain combines TRBV4-3 with TRBJ1-5; possible D gene TRBD1, 5 bases. The sequencing sample was made of PBMCs or a T cell subset sorted from them (not recorded which). This chain's CDR3 is CASSQAAGFRPQHF. The CDR3 nucleotides read TGCGCCAGCAGCCAAGCGGCAGGGTTCCGGCCACAGCATTTT.